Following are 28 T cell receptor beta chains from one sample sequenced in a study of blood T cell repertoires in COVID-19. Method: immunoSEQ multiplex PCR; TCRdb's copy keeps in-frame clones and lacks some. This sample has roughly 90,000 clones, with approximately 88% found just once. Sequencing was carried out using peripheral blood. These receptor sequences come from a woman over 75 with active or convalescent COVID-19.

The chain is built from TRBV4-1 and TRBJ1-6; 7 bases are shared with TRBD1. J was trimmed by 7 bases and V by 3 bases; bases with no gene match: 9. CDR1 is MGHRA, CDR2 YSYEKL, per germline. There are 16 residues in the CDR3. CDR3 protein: CASSQAHRGPNSPLHF. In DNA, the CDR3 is TGCGCCAGCAGCCAGGCACACAGGGGTCCGAATTCACCCCTCCACTTT.

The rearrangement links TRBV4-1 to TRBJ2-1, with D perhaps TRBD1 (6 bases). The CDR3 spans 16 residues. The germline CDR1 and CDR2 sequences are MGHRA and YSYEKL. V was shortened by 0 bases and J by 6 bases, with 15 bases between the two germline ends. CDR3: CASSQDGRGRTNEQFF. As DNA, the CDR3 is TGCGCCAGCAGCCAAGATGGCAGGGGAAGGACCAATGAGCAGTTCTTC.

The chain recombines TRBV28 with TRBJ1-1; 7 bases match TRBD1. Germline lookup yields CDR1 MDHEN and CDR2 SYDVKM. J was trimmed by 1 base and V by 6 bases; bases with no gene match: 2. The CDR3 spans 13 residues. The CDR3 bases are TGTGCCAGCAGGGGACAGCCGAACACTGAAGCTTTCTTT. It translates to CASRGQPNTEAFF.

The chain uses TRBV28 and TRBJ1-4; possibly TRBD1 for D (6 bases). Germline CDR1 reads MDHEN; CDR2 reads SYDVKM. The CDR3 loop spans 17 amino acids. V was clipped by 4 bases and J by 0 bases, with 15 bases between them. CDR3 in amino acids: CASSSGDGLATNEKLFF. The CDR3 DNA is TGTGCCAGCAGTTCAGGGGATGGGCTCGCAACTAATGAAAAACTGTTTTTT.

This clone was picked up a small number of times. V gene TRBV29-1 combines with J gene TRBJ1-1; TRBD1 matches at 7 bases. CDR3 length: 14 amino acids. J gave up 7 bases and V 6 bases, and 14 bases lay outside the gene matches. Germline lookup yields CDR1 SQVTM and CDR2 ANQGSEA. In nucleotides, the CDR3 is TGCAGCGTAGACCTAACAGGGGCGGGCAGTGAAGCTTTCTTT. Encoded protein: CSVDLTGAGSEAFF.

This CDR3 reads CASSTGHLYEQYF. CDR3 bases: TGTGCCAGTAGTACGGGACACCTCTACGAGCAGTACTTC. The J gene is TRBJ2-7, the V gene TRBV19; tentatively, D is TRBD1 (6 bases). The CDR3 runs to 13 residues. Germline values: CDR1 LNHDA, CDR2 SQIVND (reference sequence). Trimming removed 4 bases at V and 3 bases at J, with 10 bases between.

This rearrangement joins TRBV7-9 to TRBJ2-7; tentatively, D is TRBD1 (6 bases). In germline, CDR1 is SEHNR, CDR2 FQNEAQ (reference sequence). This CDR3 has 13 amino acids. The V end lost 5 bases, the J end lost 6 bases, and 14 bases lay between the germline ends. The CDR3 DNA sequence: TGTGCCAGCAGCCCATCGGCAGGGGTCGAGCAGTACTTC. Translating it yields CASSPSAGVEQYF.

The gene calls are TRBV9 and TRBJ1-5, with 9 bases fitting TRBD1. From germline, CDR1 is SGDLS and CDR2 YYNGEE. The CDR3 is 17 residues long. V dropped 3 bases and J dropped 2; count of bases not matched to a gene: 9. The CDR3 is CASSGGTGNTGNQPQHF. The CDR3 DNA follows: TGTGCCAGCAGCGGGGGGACAGGGAACACTGGCAATCAGCCCCAGCATTTT.

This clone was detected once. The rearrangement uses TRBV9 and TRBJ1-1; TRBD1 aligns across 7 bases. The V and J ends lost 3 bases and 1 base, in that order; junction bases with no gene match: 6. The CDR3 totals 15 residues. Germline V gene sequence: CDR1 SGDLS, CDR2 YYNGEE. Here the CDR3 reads CASSEGAAPNTEAFF. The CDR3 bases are TGTGCCAGCAGCGAGGGGGCAGCCCCGAACACTGAAGCTTTCTTT.

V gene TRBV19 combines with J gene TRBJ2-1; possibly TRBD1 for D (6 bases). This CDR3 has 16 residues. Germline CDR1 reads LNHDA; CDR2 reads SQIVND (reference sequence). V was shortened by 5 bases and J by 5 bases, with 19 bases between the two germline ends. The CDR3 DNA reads TGTGCCAGTAGTCCCATGGGGGCAGGGGTAAACAATGAGCAGTTCTTC. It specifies CASSPMGAGVNNEQFF. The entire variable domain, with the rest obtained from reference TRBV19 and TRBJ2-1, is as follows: DGGITQSPKYLFRKEGQNVTLSCEQNLNHDAMYWYRQDPGQGLRLIYYSQIVNDFQKGDIAEGYSVSREKKESFPLTVTSAQKNPTAFYLCASSPMGAGVNNEQFFGPGTRLTVL.

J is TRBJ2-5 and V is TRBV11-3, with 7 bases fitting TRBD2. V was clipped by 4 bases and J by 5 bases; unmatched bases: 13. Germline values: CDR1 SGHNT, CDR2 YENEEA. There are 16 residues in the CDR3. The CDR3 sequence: CASSSGIGTTYETQYF. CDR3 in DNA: TGTGCCAGCAGCTCCGGGATCGGGACTACGTATGAGACCCAGTACTTC.

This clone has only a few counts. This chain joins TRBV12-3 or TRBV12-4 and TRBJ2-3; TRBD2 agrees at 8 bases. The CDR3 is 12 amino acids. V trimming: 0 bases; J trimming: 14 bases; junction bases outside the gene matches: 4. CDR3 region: CASSLAYGGGYF. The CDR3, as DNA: TGTGCCAGCAGTTTAGCCTACGGGGGGGGGTATTTT.

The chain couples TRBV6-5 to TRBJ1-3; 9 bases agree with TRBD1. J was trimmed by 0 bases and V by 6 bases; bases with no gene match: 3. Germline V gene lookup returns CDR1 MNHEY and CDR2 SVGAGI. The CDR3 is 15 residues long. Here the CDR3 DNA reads TGTGCCAGCAGGACAGGGGGGCTCTCTGGAAACACCATATATTTT. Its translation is CASRTGGLSGNTIYF.

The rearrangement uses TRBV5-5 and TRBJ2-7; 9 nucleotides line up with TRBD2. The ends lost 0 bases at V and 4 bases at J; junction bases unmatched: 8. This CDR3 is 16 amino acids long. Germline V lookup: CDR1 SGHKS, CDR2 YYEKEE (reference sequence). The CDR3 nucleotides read TGTGCCAGCAGCTTGGCTGGCGCGGGAGGGAGGTACGAGCAGTACTTC. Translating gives CASSLAGAGGRYEQYF.

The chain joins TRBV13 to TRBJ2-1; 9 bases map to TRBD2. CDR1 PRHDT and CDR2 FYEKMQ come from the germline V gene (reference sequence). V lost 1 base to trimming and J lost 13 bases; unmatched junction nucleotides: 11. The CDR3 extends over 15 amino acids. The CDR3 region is CASSLVAGEGSKQFF. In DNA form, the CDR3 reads TGTGCCAGCAGCTTAGTAGCGGGAGAGGGTTCTAAACAGTTCTTC.

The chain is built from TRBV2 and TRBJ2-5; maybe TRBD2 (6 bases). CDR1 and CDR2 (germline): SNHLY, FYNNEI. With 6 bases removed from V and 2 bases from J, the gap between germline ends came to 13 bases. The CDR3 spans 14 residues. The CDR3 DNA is TGTGCCAGCAGGGCGGGGTATGGGCAAGAGACCCAGTACTTC. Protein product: CASRAGYGQETQYF. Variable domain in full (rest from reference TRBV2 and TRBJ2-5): EPEVTQTPSHQVTQMGQEVILRCVPISNHLYFYWYRQILGQKVEFLVSFYNNEISEKSEIFDDQFSVERPDGSNFTLKIRSTKLEDSAMYFCASRAGYGQETQYFGPGTRLLVL.

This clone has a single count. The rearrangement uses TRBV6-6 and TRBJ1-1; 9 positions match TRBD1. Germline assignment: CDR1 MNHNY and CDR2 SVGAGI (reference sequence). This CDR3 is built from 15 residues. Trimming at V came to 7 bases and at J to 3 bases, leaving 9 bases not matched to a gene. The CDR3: CASTKPGQGYTEAFF. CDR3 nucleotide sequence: TGTGCCAGCACCAAGCCGGGACAGGGATACACTGAAGCTTTCTTT.

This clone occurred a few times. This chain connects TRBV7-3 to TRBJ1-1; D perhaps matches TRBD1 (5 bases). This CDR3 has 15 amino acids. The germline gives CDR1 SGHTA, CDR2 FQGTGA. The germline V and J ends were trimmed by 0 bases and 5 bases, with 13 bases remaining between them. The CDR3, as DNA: TGTGCCAGCAGCTTAACGATTATACAGGCGACTGAAGCTTTCTTT. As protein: CASSLTIIQATEAFF.

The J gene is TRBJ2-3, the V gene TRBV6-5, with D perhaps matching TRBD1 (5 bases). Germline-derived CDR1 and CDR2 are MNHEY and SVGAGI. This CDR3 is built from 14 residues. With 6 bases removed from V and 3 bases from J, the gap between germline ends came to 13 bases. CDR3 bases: TGTGCCAGCAGCCTCGACAGTGGGACAGATACGCAGTATTTT. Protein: CASSLDSGTDTQYF.

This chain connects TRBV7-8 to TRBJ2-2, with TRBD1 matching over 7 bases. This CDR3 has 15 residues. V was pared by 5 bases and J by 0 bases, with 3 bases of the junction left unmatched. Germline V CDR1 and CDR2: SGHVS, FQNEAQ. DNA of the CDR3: TGTGCCAGCAGCCCAGGGGGACCGAACACCGGGGAGCTGTTTTTT. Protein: CASSPGGPNTGELFF.

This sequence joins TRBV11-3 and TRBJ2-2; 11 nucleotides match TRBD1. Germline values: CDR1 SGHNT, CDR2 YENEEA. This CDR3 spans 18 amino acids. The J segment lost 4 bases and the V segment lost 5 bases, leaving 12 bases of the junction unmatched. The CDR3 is CASSTRTGGWVSTGELFF. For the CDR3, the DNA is TGTGCCAGCAGCACCAGGACAGGGGGCTGGGTGAGCACCGGGGAGCTGTTTTTT.

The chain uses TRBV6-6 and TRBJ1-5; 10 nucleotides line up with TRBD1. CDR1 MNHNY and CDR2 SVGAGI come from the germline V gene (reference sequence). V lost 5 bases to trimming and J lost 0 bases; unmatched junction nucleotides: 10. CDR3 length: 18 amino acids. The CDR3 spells CASSLPGQGENSNQPQHF. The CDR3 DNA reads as TGTGCCAGCAGTCTCCCCGGACAGGGGGAAAATAGCAATCAGCCCCAGCATTTT.

CDR3 DNA: TGTGCCAGCAGCTTAGGTCCGCGCAGGGGGGGAAACACCATATATTTT. Translation gives CASSLGPRRGGNTIYF. The gene calls are TRBV7-2 and TRBJ1-3; TRBD1 matches 7 bases. This CDR3 has 16 amino acids. J lost 4 bases, V lost 1 base, and 7 bases had no gene match. Germline CDR1 SGHTA, CDR2 FQGNSA.

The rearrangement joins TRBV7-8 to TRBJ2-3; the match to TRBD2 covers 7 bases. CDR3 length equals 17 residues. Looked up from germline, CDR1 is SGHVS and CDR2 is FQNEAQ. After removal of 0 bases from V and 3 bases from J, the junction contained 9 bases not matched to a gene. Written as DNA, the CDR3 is TGTGCCAGCAGCTTAGCCCCCCAGCGGGGTATAACAGATACGCAGTATTTT. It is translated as CASSLAPQRGITDTQYF.

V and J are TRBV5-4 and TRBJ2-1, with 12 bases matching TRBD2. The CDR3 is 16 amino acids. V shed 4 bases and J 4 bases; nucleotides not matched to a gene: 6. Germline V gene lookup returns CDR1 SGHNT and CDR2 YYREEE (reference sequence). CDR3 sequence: CASSRSGLAGYNEQFF. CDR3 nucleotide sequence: TGTGCCAGCAGCCGCTCCGGACTAGCGGGGTACAATGAGCAGTTCTTC.

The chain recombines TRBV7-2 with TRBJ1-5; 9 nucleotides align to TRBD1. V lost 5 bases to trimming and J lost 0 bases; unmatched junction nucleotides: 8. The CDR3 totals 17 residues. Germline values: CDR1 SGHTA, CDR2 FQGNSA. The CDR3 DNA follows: TGTGCCAGCAGCAAGGGACAGGGACCCTATAGCAATCAGCCCCAGCATTTT. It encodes CASSKGQGPYSNQPQHF.

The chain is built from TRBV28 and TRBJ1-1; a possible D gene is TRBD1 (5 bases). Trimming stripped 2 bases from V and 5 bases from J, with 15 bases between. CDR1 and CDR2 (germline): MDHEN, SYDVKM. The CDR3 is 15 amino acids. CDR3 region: CASSLLSGVGTEAFF. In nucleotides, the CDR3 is TGTGCCAGCAGTTTACTTTCGGGGGTGGGGACTGAAGCTTTCTTT.

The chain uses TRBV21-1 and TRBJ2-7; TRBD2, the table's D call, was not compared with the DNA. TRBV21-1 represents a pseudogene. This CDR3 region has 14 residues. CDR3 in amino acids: CASTTQGGDCEQYF. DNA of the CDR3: TGTGCCAGCACCACCCAGGGAGGGGATTGCGAGCAGTACTTC.